This paragraph reports one T cell receptor beta chain. Its specificity is not known. Each of the donors was a healthy bone marrow donor. For this donor, CMV serostatus was not recorded. The PCR was carried out with 60 Vbeta primers and 13 Jbeta primers. TCRdb's copy holds only in-frame clones and misses some; the assay was immunoSEQ multiplex PCR. Here the sample spans fewer than 150,000 clones, roughly 77% being singletons. The data stem from a study of cytomegalovirus exposure and HLA in healthy donors. Whole-study findings and limits: Prediction of most subjects' HLA-A and HLA-B alleles by TCR beta sequences was reportedly accurate.

With 1 base removed from V and 1 base from J, the gap between germline ends came to 4 bases. The CDR3 sequence is 13 residues long. Germline CDR1 SEHNR, CDR2 FQNEAQ (reference sequence). The sequenced sample was PBMCs. The chain couples TRBV7-9 to TRBJ1-1, with D unresolved. The receptor comes from a man in his thirties or forties in good health. DNA for the CDR3: TGTGCCAGCAGCTTAGTTCAGAACACTGAAGCTTTCTTT. This gives the protein CASSLVQNTEAFF.